Sequencing of this T cell receptor beta chain was carried out in a study of CD8 T cells in Susac syndrome. Reverse transcription used roughly 0.5 to 1 ug RNA and random hexamers. Each CDR3 protein is one row after TCRdb ran MiXCR on the immunoSEQ multiplex PCR reads. The sample carries fewer than 200,000 distinct CDR3 sequences, about 95% recorded once. The receptor was derived from a human donor in good health. Sequencing was done on a sample of CD4+ T cells from PBMCs.

The DNA for the CDR3 is TGTGCCAGCAGCCACCGGGACACCGTCGCAATTCAGTACTTC. Protein sequence: CASSHRDTVAIQYF. J is TRBJ2-4 and V is TRBV7-9, with D maybe TRBD1 (6 bases). The CDR3 covers 14 residues. V lost 5 bases and J 10 bases, leaving 18 bases between the germline ends. Germline assignment: CDR1 SEHNR and CDR2 FQNEAQ (reference sequence).